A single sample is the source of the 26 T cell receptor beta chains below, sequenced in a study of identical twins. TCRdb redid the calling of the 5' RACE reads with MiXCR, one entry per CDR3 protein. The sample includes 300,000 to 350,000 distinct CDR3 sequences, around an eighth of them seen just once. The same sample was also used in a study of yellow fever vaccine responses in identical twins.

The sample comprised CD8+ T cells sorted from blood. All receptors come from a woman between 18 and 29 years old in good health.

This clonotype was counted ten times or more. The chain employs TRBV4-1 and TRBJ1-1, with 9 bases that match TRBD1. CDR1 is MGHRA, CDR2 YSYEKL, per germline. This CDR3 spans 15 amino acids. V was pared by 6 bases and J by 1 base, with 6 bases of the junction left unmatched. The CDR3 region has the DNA TGCGCCAGCAGTGGACAGGGGTCCCCGAACACTGAAGCTTTCTTT. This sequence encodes CASSGQGSPNTEAFF.

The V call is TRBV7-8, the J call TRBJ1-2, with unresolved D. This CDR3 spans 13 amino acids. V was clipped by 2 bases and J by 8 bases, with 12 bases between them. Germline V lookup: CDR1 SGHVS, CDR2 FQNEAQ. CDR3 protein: CASSLRSLRGYTF. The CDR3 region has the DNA TGTGCCAGCAGCTTAAGGAGCCTCCGAGGCTACACCTTC. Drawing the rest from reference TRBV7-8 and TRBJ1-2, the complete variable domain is GAGVSQSPRYKVAKRGQDVALRCDPISGHVSLFWYQQALGQGPEFLTYFQNEAQLDKSGLPSDRFFAERPEGSVSTLKIQRTQQEDSAVYLCASSLRSLRGYTFGSGTRLTVV.

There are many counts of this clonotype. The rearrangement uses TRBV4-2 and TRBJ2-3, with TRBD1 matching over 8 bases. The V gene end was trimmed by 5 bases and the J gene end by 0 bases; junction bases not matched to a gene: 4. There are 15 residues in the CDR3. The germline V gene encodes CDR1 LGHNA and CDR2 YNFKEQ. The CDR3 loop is CASSSRTGSTDTQYF. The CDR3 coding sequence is TGTGCCAGCAGCTCCCGGACAGGGAGCACAGATACGCAGTATTTT.

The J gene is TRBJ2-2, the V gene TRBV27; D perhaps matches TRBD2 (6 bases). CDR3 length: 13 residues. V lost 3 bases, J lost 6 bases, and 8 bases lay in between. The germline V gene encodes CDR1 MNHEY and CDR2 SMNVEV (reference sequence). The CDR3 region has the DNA TGTGCCAGCAGTTTCTGGGGGGCCGGGGAGCTGTTTTTT. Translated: CASSFWGAGELFF.

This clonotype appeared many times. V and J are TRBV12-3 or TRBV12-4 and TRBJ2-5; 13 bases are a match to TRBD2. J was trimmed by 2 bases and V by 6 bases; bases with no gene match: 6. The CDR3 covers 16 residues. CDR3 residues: CASSPRLAGGQETQYF. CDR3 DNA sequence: TGTGCCAGCAGCCCGCGACTAGCGGGGGGACAAGAGACCCAGTACTTC.

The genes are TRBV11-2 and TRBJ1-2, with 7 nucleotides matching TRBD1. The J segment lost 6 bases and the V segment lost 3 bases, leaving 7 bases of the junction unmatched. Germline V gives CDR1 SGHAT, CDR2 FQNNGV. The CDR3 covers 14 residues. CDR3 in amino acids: CASSFNQGVNGYTF. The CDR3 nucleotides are TGTGCCAGCAGCTTCAATCAGGGGGTTAATGGCTACACCTTC.

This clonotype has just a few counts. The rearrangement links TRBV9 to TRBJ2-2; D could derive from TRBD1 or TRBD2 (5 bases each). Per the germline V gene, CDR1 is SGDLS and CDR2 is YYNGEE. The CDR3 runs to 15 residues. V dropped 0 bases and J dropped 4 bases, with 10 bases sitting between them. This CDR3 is CASSVDSRGTGELFF. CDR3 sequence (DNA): TGTGCCAGCAGCGTAGACTCGAGGGGCACCGGGGAGCTGTTTTTT.

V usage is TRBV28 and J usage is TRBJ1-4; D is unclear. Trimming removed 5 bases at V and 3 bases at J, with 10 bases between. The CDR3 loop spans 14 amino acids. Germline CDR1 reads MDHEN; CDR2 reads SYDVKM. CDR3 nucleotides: TGTGCCAGCAGTGCGGGAATGGCTAATGAAAAACTGTTTTTT. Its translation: CASSAGMANEKLFF.

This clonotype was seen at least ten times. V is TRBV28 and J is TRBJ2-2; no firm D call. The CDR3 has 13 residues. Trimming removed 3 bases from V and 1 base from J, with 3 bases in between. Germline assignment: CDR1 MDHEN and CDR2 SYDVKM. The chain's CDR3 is CASSFLNTGELFF. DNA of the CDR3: TGTGCCAGCAGTTTCTTGAACACCGGGGAGCTGTTTTTT.

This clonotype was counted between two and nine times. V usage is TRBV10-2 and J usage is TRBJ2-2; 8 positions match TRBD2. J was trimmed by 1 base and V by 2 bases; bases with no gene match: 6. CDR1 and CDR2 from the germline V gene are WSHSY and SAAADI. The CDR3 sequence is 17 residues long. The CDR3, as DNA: TGCGCCAGCAGTGAGGGTTGGCTAGCGGGGAACACCGGGGAGCTGTTTTTT. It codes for CASSEGWLAGNTGELFF.

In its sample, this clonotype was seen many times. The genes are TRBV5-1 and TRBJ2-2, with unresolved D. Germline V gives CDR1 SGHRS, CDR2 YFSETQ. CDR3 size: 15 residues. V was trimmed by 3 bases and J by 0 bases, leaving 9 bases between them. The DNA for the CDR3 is TGCGCCAGCAGCTGGGGATCGACGAACACCGGGGAGCTGTTTTTT. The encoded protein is CASSWGSTNTGELFF.

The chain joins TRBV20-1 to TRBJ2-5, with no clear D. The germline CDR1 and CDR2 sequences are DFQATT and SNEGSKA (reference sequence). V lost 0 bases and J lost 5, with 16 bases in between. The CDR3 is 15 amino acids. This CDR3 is CSARDFRVGLETQYF. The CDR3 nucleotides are TGCAGTGCTAGAGATTTTCGGGTCGGCTTGGAGACCCAGTACTTC.

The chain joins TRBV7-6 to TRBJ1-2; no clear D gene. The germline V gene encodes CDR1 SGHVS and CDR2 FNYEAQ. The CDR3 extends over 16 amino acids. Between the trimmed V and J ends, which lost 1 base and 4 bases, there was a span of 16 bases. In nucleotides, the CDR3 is TGTGCCAGCAGCTTAGGCACCCCCTCTAGTGGCTATGGCTACACCTTC. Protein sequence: CASSLGTPSSGYGYTF.

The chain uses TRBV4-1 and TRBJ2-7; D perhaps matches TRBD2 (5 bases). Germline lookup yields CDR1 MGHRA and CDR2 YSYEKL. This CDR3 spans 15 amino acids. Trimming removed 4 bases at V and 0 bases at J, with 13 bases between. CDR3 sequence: CASSLESGSSYEQYV. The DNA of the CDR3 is TGCGCCAGCAGCCTCGAGAGTGGGAGCTCCTACGAGCAGTACGTC.

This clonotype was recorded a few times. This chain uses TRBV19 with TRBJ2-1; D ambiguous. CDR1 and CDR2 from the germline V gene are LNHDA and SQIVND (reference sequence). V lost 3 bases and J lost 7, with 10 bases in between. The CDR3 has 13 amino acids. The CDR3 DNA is TGTGCCAGTAGTATCGCCTTGGGGAATGAGCAGTTCTTC. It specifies CASSIALGNEQFF. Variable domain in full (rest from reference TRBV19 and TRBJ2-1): DGGITQSPKYLFRKEGQNVTLSCEQNLNHDAMYWYRQDPGQGLRLIYYSQIVNDFQKGDIAEGYSVSREKKESFPLTVTSAQKNPTAFYLCASSIALGNEQFFGPGTRLTVL.

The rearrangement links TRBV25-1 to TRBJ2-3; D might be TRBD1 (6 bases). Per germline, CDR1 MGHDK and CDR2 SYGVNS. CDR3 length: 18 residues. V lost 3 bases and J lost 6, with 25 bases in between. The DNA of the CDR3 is TGTGCCAGCAGTGATCCGGAACAGGGACAAAAACCAGGGGATACGCAGTATTTT. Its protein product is CASSDPEQGQKPGDTQYF. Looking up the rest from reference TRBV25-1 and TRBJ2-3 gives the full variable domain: EADIYQTPRYLVIGTGKKITLECSQTMGHDKMYWYQQDPGMELHLIHYSYGVNSTEKGDLSSESTVSRIRTEHFPLTLESARPSHTSQYLCASSDPEQGQKPGDTQYFGPGTRLTVL.

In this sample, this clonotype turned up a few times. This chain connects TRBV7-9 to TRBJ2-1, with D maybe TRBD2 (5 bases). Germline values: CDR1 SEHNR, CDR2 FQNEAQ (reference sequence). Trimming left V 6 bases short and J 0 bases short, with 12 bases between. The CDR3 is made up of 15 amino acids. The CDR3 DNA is TGTGCCAGCAGTCGCGGGCCCGGCTCCTACAATGAGCAGTTCTTC. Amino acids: CASSRGPGSYNEQFF.

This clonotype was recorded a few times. CDR3 coding DNA: TGTGCCAGCAGCTTAGCTTTAGGGACGGCAGAGACCCAGTACTTC. Amino acids: CASSLALGTAETQYF. The chain joins TRBV7-6 to TRBJ2-5; D tentatively reads TRBD1 or TRBD2 (5 bases each). This CDR3 has 15 amino acids. Germline loops: CDR1 SGHVS, CDR2 FNYEAQ. The V and J ends lost 0 bases and 4 bases respectively, with 12 bases between them.

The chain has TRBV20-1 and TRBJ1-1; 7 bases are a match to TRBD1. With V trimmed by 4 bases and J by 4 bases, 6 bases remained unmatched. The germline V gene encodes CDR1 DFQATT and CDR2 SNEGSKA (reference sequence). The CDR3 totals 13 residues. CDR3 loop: CSATKGAVTEAFF. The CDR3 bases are TGCAGTGCTACAAAGGGGGCCGTCACTGAAGCTTTCTTT.

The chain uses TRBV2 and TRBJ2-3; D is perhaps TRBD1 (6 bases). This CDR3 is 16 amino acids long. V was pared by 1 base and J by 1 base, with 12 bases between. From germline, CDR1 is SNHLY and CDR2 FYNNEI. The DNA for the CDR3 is TGTGCCAGCAGTGAAGGAGGGGGAAAAGGCACAGATACGCAGTATTTT. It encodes CASSEGGGKGTDTQYF.

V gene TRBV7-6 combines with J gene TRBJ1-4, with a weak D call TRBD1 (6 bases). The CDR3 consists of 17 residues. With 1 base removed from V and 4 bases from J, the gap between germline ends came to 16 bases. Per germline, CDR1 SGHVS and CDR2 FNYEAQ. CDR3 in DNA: TGTGCCAGCAGCTTAGGGGTACTGACAGGAGTTAATGAAAAACTGTTTTTT. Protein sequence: CASSLGVLTGVNEKLFF.

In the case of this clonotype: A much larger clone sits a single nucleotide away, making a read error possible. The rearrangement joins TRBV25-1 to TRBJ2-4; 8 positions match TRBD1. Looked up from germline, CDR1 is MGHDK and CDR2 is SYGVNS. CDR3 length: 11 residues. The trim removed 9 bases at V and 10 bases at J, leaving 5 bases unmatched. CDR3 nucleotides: TGTGCCAGAAGACAGGGGACGATTCAGTACTTC. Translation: CARRQGTIQYF.

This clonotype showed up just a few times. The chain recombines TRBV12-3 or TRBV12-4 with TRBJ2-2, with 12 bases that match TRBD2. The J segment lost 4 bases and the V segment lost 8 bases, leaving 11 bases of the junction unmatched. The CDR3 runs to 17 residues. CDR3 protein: CASVRLAGVVGTGELFF. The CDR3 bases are TGTGCCAGCGTGCGACTAGCGGGAGTTGTTGGCACCGGGGAGCTGTTTTTT.

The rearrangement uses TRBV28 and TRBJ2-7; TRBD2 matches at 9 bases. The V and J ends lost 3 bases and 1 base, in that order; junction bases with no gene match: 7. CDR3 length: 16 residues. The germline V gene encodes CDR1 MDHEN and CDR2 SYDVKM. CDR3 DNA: TGTGCCAGCAGTTTGGGGACTAGCCCGAGTTCCTACGAGCAGTACTTC. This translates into CASSLGTSPSSYEQYF.

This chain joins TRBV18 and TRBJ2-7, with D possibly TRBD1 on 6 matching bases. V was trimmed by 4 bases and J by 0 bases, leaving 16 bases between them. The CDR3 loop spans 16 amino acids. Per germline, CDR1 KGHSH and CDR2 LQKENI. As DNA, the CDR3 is TGTGCCAGCTCACTTACAGGGTCGGGGAGCTCCTACGAGCAGTACGTC. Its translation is CASSLTGSGSSYEQYV.

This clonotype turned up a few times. CDR3: CASSLGGSNEQYF. For the CDR3, the DNA is TGTGCCAGCAGTTTGGGCGGGAGCAACGAGCAGTACTTC. The V call is TRBV12-3 or TRBV12-4, the J call TRBJ2-7, with 7 bases fitting TRBD2. The CDR3 has 13 residues. V lost 3 bases and J lost 5; bases outside the gene matches: 4.